Described below is a single TCR beta chain sequence and its context. The method was immunoSEQ multiplex PCR; TCRdb's version includes in-frame clones alone and lacks a portion of them. The repertoire holds roughly 440,000 clones, with about 91% as singletons. The data derive from a study of blood T cell repertoires in COVID-19. The wider study: The origin of the acute and convalescent COVID-19 samples was the United States, Italy and Spain. From T cells, B-cell-depleted T cells, or PBMCs came the material, which was cDNA or gDNA.

CDR1 MGHRA and CDR2 YSYEKL come from the germline V gene. This CDR3 region has 13 residues. V was pared by 1 base and J by 7 bases, with 10 bases between. The source material was peripheral blood. The chain employs TRBV4-1 and TRBJ1-2; D is perhaps TRBD1 (5 bases). The receptor was derived from a woman in her fifties or sixties with COVID-19, enrolled during active disease. CDR3 sequence reads: CASSQVREVGYTF. DNA of the CDR3: TGCGCCAGCAGCCAAGTCAGGGAAGTTGGCTACACCTTC.